Below, 22 T cell receptor beta chains from the same sample are listed, as sequenced in a study of tumor and adjacent non-tumor tissue in lung cancer (dated by TCRdb to 2016 to 2019). RNA was extracted from bulk unsorted tissue and checked for quality with a NanoDrop ND-1000 and an Agilent 2100. Libraries were made using multiplex PCR. The sequencer was an Illumina HiSeq 2500. TCRbeta libraries were constructed through three rounds of nested PCR with primers (Table S4) according to protocols adapted from ARM-PCR. TCRdb reran the public reads through fastp at Q25 and MiXCR, keeping productive beta chains. Rows are combined by CDR3 protein, so each entry shows the most common genes and DNA. In all, the sample holds 130,000 or so distinct CDR3 sequences, and roughly 67% of those were seen once. In total, the top ten clones hold roughly 13% of the sample. Sequences were obtained from lung tumor tissue. These receptors were collected from a man in his thirties or forties with non-small cell lung cancer.

This clonotype was counted ten times or more. The V call is TRBV24-1, the J call TRBJ2-7, with D possibly TRBD1 on 6 matching bases. CDR1 is KGHDR, CDR2 SFDVKD, per germline. V lost 5 bases and J lost 2, with 12 bases in between. CDR3 length equals 14 residues. The CDR3 DNA sequence: TGTGCCACCAGTGGCAGGGGACCTCCCTACGAGCAGTACTTC. This encodes CATSGRGPPYEQYF.

About this clonotype: The germline gene is not matched at one end of the junction; a read error may be the cause. The V gene is TRBV6-5, the J gene TRBJ2-2, with 9 bases lining up with TRBD1. CDR3 length equals 14 residues. CDR1 is MNHEY and CDR2 is SVGAGI in the germline V gene. CDR3 in DNA: TGTGCCAGCAGAGAGACAGGGGGTACCGGCGAGCTGTTTTTT. Protein product: CASRETGGTGELFF.

The chain links TRBV28 to TRBJ2-1; D is undetermined. This CDR3 contains 16 residues. Germline V gene data show CDR1 as MDHEN and CDR2 as SYDVKM. The V gene lost 4 bases and the J gene lost 2 bases, with 15 bases spanning the gap. The CDR3 DNA reads TGTGCCAGCAGTTCCACCGTCCGAAGCCCCTACAATGAGCAGTTCTTC. Translated: CASSSTVRSPYNEQFF.

A remark on this clonotype: The junction does not match germline at one end; this may be a read error. This rearrangement joins TRBV6-1 to TRBJ2-1; no clear D. Germline CDR1 is MNHNS and CDR2 is SASEGT. The CDR3 has 13 amino acids. The CDR3 sequence is CVSSEVARSEQFF. The CDR3 DNA reads as TGTGTCAGCAGCGAAGTGGCGCGTAGTGAGCAGTTCTTC.

This clonotype showed up just once. It may be a read error: a sequence one base away is much more abundant. The V call is TRBV4-1, the J call TRBJ1-2, with TRBD1 identical over 9 bases. The CDR3 totals 14 residues. The germline V gene has CDR1 MGHRA and CDR2 YSYEKL. The chain's CDR3 is CTSSQDRGLYGYTF. CDR3 bases: TGCACCAGCAGCCAGGACAGGGGACTCTATGGCTACACCTTC.

Worth noting for this clonotype: A junction end diverges from the germline sequence, so it may reflect a read error. The chain combines TRBV20-1 with TRBJ1-5; D is uncertain. The germline V gene encodes CDR1 DFQATT and CDR2 SNEGSKA (reference sequence). This CDR3 has 13 residues. Here the CDR3 DNA reads TGCAGTGCTAGGACGGGAAGCGATCAGCCTCAGCATTTT. Amino acid sequence: CSARTGSDQPQHF.

In this sample, this clonotype turned up many times. The gene calls are TRBV4-2 and TRBJ1-4; D remains ambiguous. The germline V gene encodes CDR1 LGHNA and CDR2 YNFKEQ. The CDR3 is made up of 15 amino acids. V lost 2 bases, J lost 8 bases, and 15 bases lay in between. CDR3 sequence (DNA): TGTGCCAGCAGCCAAACCAAGGGAAGAGGAGAAAAACTGTTTTTT. Its protein is CASSQTKGRGEKLFF.

A note on this clonotype: This could be a read error, since a much larger clone is one nucleotide away. The rearrangement joins TRBV10-3 to TRBJ2-5; TRBD2 agrees at 12 bases. The CDR3 contains 16 residues. The germline V gene encodes CDR1 ENHRY and CDR2 SYGVKD. The CDR3 region is CAISGPGLAGQETLYF. The CDR3 bases are TGTGCCATCAGTGGGCCGGGACTAGCGGGCCAAGAGACCCTGTACTTC.

Details on this clonotype: Sequence at one end of the junction differs from germline and may be a read error. The gene calls are TRBV4-3 and TRBJ2-3; 10 bases are shared with TRBD2. The CDR3 runs 16 residues. Germline values: CDR1 LGHNA, CDR2 YSLEER. CDR3 sequence reads: CAGSQYRSGGANTQYF. In DNA form, the CDR3 reads TGCGCCGGCAGCCAATATCGGAGCGGGGGGGCGAATACGCAGTATTTT.

On this clonotype: A much larger clone is a single base away; this may be a read error. The gene calls are TRBV4-2 and TRBJ2-3, with a possible D match to TRBD2 (6 bases). CDR1 is LGHNA and CDR2 is YNFKEQ in the germline V gene. There are 15 residues in the CDR3. V lost 2 bases, J lost 7 bases, and 16 bases lay in between. CDR3 in amino acids: CASSQNGGSANTQYF. CDR3 nucleotides: TGTGCCAGCAGCCAAAACGGGGGAAGTGCAAATACGCAGTATTTT.

A word on this clonotype: A much bigger clone sits one base away, suggesting this may be a read error. The rearrangement joins TRBV10-3 to TRBJ2-1; perhaps TRBD1 as D (5 bases). This CDR3 has 13 amino acids. Germline assignment: CDR1 ENHRY and CDR2 SYGVKD. Trimming removed 7 bases from V and 7 bases from J, with 14 bases in between. The CDR3 reads CAINGFRGNEQFF. The CDR3 nucleotides are TGTGCCATCAATGGCTTTAGGGGTAATGAGCAGTTCTTC.

Concerning this clonotype itself: A much larger clone is a single base away; this may be a read error. In this CDR3 the conserved last residue, phenylalanine or tryptophan, is missing, so a read error is likely. The chain couples TRBV12-3 or TRBV12-4 to TRBJ1-4; TRBD1 matches 7 bases. The V segment lost 5 bases and the J segment 8 bases; nucleotides outside the gene matches: 11. The CDR3 has 15 amino acids. The CDR3 DNA sequence: TGTGCCAGCAGTCCCCTGGGCCCAGGGGGAGAAAAACTGTTTCTT. It specifies CASSPLGPGGEKLFL.

About this clonotype itself: At one boundary the junction diverges from the germline segment, which might be a read error. V and J are TRBV4-1 and TRBJ1-6; D remains unclear. Per germline, CDR1 MGHRA and CDR2 YSYEKL. This CDR3 contains 15 residues. CDR3: CASSNVPRRNSPLHF. The CDR3 nucleotides are TGCGCCAGCAGCAATGTTCCACGGAGGAATTCACCCCTCCACTTC.

With regard to this clonotype: A read error may explain this, as a much larger clone is one base away. The rearrangement joins TRBV6-6 to TRBJ2-4; possible D gene TRBD1, 6 bases. Per the germline V gene, CDR1 is MNHNY and CDR2 is SVGAGI (reference sequence). This CDR3 has 16 amino acids. DNA of the CDR3: TGTACCAGCAGTCCGGACAGAAGTCTAGCCAAAAACATTCAGTACTTC. This sequence encodes CTSSPDRSLAKNIQYF.

Concerning this clonotype itself: A clone one base away is much larger, so this may be a read error. The rearrangement links TRBV29-1 to TRBJ1-4; the D gene is possibly TRBD1 (6 bases). V lost 6 bases, J lost 0 bases, and 14 bases lay in between. CDR1 and CDR2 from the germline V gene are SQVTM and ANQGSEA. The CDR3 runs to 15 residues. As DNA, the CDR3 is TGCAGCGTCCCGATAGGGGGGACAACTAATGAAAAACTGTTTTTT. This gives the protein CSVPIGGTTNEKLFF.

Notes on this clonotype: The missing conserved phenylalanine or tryptophan at the end of this CDR3 makes a read error likely. The rearrangement joins TRBV10-3 to TRBJ2-3; TRBD2 matches at 14 bases. Germline V gene lookup returns CDR1 ENHRY and CDR2 SYGVKD. Unmatched junction bases numbered 7, after V lost 7 bases and J lost 4 bases. The CDR3 has 16 residues. The CDR3 DNA sequence: TGTGCCATCAACCCGACTAGCGGGGGGGCCCCAGATACGCAGTATTAT. This gives the protein CAINPTSGGAPDTQYY.

The chain has TRBV12-3 or TRBV12-4 and TRBJ1-1, with a possible D match to TRBD1 (6 bases). CDR3 length: 14 amino acids. Trimming cost V 2 bases and J 4 bases, with 11 bases left between them. CDR3 in amino acids: CASSLSGVGTEAFF. The DNA for the CDR3 is TGTGCCAGCAGTTTATCAGGGGTGGGCACTGAAGCTTTCTTT.

To note about this clonotype: A read error is possible here, since a much larger clone lies one base away. No conserved phenylalanine or tryptophan ends this CDR3, so it is likely a read error. V usage is TRBV20-1 and J usage is TRBJ1-6, with TRBD1 as a possible D gene (6 bases). This CDR3 is built from 13 residues. V lost 3 bases and J lost 7, with 10 bases in between. CDR1 DFQATT and CDR2 SNEGSKA come from the germline V gene (reference sequence). CDR3 region: CSARRGLNSPLHS. CDR3 coding DNA: TGCAGTGCTAGGAGGGGGTTGAATTCACCCCTCCACTCT.

This clonotype was observed many times. CDR3 coding DNA: TGTGCCAGCAGCGGGAGGGGCGCTGAGACCCAGTACTTC. Translated, it gives CASSGRGAETQYF. The chain carries TRBV5-4 and TRBJ2-5, with TRBD2 matching 7 bases. J gave up 5 bases and V 4 bases, and 5 bases lay outside the gene matches. The CDR3 sequence is 13 residues long. Germline V gives CDR1 SGHNT, CDR2 YYREEE (reference sequence).

This clonotype was counted many times. The rearrangement links TRBV6-1 to TRBJ1-2; a possible D gene is TRBD1 (5 bases). The CDR3 consists of 14 residues. Germline V gives CDR1 MNHNS, CDR2 SASEGT. Trimming stripped 2 bases from V and 3 bases from J, with 10 bases between. CDR3 sequence reads: CASSEPGGDYGYTF. CDR3 DNA: TGTGCCAGCAGTGAACCGGGAGGGGACTATGGCTACACCTTC.

Note on this clonotype: The junction departs from the called germline gene at one end, perhaps through a read error. The V gene is TRBV5-4, the J gene TRBJ1-1; a weak D match, TRBD1 (5 bases). CDR1 and CDR2 from the germline V gene are SGHNT and YYREEE (reference sequence). The CDR3 covers 14 residues. CDR3 nucleotide sequence: TGTGCCATCAGCTCCGGGACCGCAGGGTCTGAAGCTTTCTTT. Its translation is CAISSGTAGSEAFF.

As concerns this clonotype: Its ends do not fully match the called genes, so a read error is possible. This rearrangement joins TRBV5-1 to TRBJ2-6; unclear D gene. The CDR3 runs to 14 residues. In germline, CDR1 is SGHRS, CDR2 YFSETQ. The CDR3 loop reads CASSLGSVANVLTF. The CDR3 region has the DNA TGCGCCAGTAGCTTGGGCTCTGTGGCCAACGTCCTGACTTTC.